This entry concerns a single T cell receptor beta chain. Its antigen is not known. The data were obtained in a study of chemoradiotherapy in HPV16-positive cancers. Study-wide results and caveats: Candidate HPV-specific clones and E7-related TCR motifs grew in tumor during treatment. Better recurrence-free survival went with HPV-responsive T-cell expansion in HPV16-positive patients.

The V end lost 0 bases, the J end lost 5 bases, and 8 bases lay between the germline ends. Germline loops: CDR1 SGDLS, CDR2 YYNGEE. CDR3 length: 13 amino acids. The data were produced by immunoSEQ multiplex PCR, yet TCRdb's version contains in-frame clones alone and is incomplete. The sample has roughly 14,000 clones, roughly 93% seen once; the top ten hold roughly 2.5%. This clonotype originated in a human donor with HPV-associated anogenital cancer. The sample here was blood, taken from a patient who underwent chemoradiotherapy. The J gene is TRBJ2-5, the V gene TRBV9, with unresolved D. The CDR3 bases are TGTGCCAGCAGCGTAGCTGGAAAGGAGACCCAGTACTTC. Translating gives CASSVAGKETQYF.